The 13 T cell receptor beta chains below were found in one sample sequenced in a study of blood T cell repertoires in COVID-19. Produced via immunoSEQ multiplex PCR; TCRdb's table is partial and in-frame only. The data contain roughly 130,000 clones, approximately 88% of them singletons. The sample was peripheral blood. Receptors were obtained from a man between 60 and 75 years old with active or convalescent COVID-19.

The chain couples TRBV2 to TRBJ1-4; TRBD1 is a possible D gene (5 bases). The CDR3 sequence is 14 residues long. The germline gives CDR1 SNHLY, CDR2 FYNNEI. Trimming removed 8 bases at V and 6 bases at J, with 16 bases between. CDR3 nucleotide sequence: TGTGCCAGCGAAAAAAGGACAATGGATGAAAAACTGTTTTTT. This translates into CASEKRTMDEKLFF.

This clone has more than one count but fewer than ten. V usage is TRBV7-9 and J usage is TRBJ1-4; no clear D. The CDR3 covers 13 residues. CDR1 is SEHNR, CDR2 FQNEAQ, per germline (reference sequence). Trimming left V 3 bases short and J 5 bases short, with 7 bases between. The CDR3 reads CASSFGVNEKLFF. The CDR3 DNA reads TGTGCCAGCAGCTTCGGGGTGAATGAAAAACTGTTTTTT. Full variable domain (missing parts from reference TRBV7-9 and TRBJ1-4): DTGVSQNPRHKITKRGQNVTFRCDPISEHNRLYWYRQTLGQGPEFLTYFQNEAQLEKSRLLSDRFSAERPKGSFSTLEIQRTEQGDSAMYLCASSFGVNEKLFFGSGTQLSVL.

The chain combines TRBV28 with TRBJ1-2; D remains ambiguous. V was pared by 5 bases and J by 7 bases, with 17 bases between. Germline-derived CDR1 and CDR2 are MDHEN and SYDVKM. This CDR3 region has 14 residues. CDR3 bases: TGTGCCAGCAGTACCAATAGACACATTGGTGGCTACACCTTC. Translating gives CASSTNRHIGGYTF.

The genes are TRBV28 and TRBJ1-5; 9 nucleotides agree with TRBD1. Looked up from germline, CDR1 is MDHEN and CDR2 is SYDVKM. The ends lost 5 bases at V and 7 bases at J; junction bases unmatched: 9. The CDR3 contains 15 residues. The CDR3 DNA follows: TGTGCCAGCAGTGCCGAGACAGGGGGGAGGCAGCCCCAGCATTTT. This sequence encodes CASSAETGGRQPQHF.

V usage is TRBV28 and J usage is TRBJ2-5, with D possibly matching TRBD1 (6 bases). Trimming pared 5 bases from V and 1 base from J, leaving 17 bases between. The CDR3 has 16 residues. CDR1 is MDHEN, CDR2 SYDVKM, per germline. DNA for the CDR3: TGTGCCAGCAGTACCTGGGACAAGGGTAGCCAAGAGACCCAGTACTTC. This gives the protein CASSTWDKGSQETQYF.

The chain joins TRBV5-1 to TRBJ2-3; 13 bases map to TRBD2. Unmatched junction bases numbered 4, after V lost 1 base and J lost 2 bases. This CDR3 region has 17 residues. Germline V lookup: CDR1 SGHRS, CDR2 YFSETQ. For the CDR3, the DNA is TGCGCCAGCAGCTTGTATACTAGCGGGAGGGCCACAGATACGCAGTATTTT. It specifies CASSLYTSGRATDTQYF. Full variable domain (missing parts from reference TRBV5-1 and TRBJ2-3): KAGVTQTPRYLIKTRGQQVTLSCSPISGHRSVSWYQQTPGQGLQFLFEYFSETQRNKGNFPGRFSGRQFSNSRSEMNVSTLELGDSALYLCASSLYTSGRATDTQYFGPGTRLTVL.

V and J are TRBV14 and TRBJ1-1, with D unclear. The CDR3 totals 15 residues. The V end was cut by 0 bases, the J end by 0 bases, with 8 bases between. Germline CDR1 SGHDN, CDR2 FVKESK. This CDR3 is CASSQEAGLNTEAFF. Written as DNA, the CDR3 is TGTGCCAGCAGCCAAGAGGCGGGTTTGAACACTGAAGCTTTCTTT. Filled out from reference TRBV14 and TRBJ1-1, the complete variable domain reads EAGVTQFPSHSVIEKGQTVTLRCDPISGHDNLYWYRRVMGKEIKFLLHFVKESKQDESGMPNNRFLAERTGGTYSTLKVQPAELEDSGVYFCASSQEAGLNTEAFFGQGTRLTVV.

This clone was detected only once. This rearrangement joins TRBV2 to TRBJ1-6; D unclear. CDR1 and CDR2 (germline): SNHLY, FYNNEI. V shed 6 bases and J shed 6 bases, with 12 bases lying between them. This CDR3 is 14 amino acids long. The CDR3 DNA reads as TGTGCCAGCAGGGGCGGGGTGGGTAATTCACCCCTCCACTTT. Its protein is CASRGGVGNSPLHF. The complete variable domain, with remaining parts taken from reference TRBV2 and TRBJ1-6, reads EPEVTQTPSHQVTQMGQEVILRCVPISNHLYFYWYRQILGQKVEFLVSFYNNEISEKSEIFDDQFSVERPDGSNFTLKIRSTKLEDSAMYFCASRGGVGNSPLHFGNGTRLTVT.

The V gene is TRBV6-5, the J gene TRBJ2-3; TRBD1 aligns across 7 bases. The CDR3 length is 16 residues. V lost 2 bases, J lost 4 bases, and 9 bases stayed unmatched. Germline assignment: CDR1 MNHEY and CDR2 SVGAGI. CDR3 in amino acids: CASSYLTGRLSDTQYF. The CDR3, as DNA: TGTGCCAGCAGTTACCTGACAGGGAGATTATCAGATACGCAGTATTTT.

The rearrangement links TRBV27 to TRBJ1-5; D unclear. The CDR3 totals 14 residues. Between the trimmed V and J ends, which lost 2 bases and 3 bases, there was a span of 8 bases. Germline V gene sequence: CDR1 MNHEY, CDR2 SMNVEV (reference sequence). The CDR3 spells CASSLIALNQPQHF. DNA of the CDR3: TGTGCCAGCAGTTTAATAGCTCTCAATCAGCCCCAGCATTTT.

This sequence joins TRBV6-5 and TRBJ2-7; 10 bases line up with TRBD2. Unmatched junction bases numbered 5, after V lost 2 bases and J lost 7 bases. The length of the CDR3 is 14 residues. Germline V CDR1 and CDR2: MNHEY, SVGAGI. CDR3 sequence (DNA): TGTGCCAGCAGTTACCTAGCGGGAGTGGGTGAGCAGTACTTC. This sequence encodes CASSYLAGVGEQYF.

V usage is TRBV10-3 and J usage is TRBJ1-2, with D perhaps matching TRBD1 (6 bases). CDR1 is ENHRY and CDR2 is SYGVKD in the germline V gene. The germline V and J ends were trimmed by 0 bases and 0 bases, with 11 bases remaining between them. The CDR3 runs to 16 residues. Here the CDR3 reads CAISESTTGANYGYTF. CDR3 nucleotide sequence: TGTGCCATCAGTGAGTCGACGACAGGCGCTAACTATGGCTACACCTTC.

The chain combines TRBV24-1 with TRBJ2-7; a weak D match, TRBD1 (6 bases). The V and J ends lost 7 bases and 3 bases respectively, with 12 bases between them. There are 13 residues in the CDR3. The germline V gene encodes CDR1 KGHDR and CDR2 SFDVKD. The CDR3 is CATSETGYYEQYF. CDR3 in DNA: TGTGCCACCAGCGAAACAGGGTACTACGAGCAGTACTTC.